The text below deals with one T cell receptor beta chain. These data come from a study of blood T cell repertoires in COVID-19. Study summary: PBMCs, B-cell-depleted T cells, or T cells provided the cDNA or gDNA that made up the material.

Libraries were prepared by immunoSEQ multiplex PCR; TCRdb keeps only in-frame clonotypes and omits some of them. The sample carries around 260,000 clones, around 90% recorded once. The germline gives CDR1 SGHAT, CDR2 FQNNGV. With 6 bases clipped from V and 0 bases from J, the junction kept 5 bases outside the gene matches. The CDR3 extends over 16 amino acids. V gene TRBV11-2 combines with J gene TRBJ2-2, with TRBD2 identical over 9 bases. The clonotype comes from a young woman who had recovered from COVID-19. Sequencing used PBMCs or T cells enriched from blood (not recorded which). This CDR3 is CASRQTSGPNTGELFF. The CDR3 DNA sequence: TGTGCCAGCAGACAGACTAGCGGACCGAACACCGGGGAGCTGTTTTTT.